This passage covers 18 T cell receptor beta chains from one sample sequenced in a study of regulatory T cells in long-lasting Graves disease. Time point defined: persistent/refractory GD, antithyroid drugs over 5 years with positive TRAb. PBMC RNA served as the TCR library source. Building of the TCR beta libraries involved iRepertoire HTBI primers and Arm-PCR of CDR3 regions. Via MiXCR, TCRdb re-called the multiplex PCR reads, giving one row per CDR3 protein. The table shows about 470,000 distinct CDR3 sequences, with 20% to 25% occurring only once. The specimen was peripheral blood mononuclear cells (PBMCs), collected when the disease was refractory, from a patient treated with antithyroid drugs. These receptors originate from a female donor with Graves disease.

The CDR3 region has the DNA TGTGCCAGCAGTTTATCGTATCGAGATACTGAGGGGCAGTATTTT. Translating it yields CASSLSYRDTEGQYF. The rearrangement joins TRBV27 to TRBJ2-3; D might be TRBD2 (5 bases). The CDR3 extends over 15 amino acids. Germline-derived CDR1 and CDR2 are MNHEY and SMNVEV (reference sequence). V shed 0 bases and J shed 11 bases, with 18 bases lying between them.

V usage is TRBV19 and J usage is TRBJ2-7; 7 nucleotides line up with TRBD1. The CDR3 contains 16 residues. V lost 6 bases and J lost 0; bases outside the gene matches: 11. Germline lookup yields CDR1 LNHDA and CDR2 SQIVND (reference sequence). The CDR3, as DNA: TGTGCCAGTAGATTCAGGGACAGCGTTAGCTCCTACGAGCAGTACTTC. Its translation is CASRFRDSVSSYEQYF.

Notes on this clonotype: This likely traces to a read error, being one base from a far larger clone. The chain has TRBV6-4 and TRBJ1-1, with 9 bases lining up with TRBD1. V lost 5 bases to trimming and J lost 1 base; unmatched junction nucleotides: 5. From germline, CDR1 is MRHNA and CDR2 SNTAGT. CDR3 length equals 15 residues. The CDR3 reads CASSKGQGPNTEAFF. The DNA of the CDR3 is TGTGCCAGCAGTAAGGGACAGGGTCCGAACACTGAAGCTTTCTTT.

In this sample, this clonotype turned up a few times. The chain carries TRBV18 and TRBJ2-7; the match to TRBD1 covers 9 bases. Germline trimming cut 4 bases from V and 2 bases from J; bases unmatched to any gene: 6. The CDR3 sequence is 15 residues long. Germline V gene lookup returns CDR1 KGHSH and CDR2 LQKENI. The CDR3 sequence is CASSRTGTGTYEQYF. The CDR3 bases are TGTGCCAGCTCACGTACGGGGACAGGGACCTACGAGCAGTACTTC.

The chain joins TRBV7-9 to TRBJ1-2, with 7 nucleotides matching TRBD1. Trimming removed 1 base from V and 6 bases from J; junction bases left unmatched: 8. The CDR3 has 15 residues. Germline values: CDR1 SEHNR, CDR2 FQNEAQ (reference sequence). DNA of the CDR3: TGTGCCAGCAGCTTAGAAGGTACAGGGGAACATGGCTACACCTTC. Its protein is CASSLEGTGEHGYTF.

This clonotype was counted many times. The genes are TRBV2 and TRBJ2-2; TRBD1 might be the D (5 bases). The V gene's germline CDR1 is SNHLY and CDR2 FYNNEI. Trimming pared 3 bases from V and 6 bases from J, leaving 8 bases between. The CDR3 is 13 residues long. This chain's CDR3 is CASSDRVAGELFF. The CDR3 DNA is TGTGCCAGCAGTGACAGGGTCGCCGGGGAGCTGTTTTTT.

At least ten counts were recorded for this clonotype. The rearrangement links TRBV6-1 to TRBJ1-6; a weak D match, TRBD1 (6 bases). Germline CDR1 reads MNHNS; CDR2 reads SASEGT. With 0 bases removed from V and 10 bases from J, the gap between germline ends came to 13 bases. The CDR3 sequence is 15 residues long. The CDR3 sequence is CASSEASPGASPLHF. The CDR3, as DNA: TGTGCCAGCAGTGAAGCTAGTCCGGGGGCCTCACCCCTCCACTTT.

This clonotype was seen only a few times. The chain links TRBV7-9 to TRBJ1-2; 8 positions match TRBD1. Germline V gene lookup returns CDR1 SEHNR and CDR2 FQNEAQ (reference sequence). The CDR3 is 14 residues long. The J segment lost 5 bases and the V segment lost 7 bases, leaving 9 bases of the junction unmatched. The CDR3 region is CASTQNDRGYGYTF. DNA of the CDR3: TGTGCCAGCACCCAGAACGACAGGGGATATGGCTACACCTTC.

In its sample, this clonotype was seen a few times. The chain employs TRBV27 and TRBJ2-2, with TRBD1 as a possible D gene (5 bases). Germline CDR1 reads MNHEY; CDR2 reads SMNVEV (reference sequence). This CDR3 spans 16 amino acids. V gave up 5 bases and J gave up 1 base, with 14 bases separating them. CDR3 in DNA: TGTGCCAGCAGTGAAGGGGCCTTAATGAACACCGGGGAGCTGTTTTTT. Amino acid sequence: CASSEGALMNTGELFF.

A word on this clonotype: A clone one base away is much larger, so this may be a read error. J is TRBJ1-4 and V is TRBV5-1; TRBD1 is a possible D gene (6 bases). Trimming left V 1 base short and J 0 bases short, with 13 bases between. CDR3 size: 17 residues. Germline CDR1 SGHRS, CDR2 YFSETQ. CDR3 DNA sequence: TGCGCCAGCAGCTTGCAGGGGTCAGGTACAACTAATGAAAAACTGTTTTTT. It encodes CASSLQGSGTTNEKLFF.

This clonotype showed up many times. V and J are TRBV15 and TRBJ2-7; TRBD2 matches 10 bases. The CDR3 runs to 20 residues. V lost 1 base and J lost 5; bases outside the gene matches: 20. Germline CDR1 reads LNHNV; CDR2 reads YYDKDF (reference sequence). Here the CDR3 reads CATSRGRVPGLAGDSHEQYF. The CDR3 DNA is TGTGCCACCAGCAGAGGCAGGGTGCCTGGTCTAGCGGGAGATTCCCACGAGCAGTACTTC.

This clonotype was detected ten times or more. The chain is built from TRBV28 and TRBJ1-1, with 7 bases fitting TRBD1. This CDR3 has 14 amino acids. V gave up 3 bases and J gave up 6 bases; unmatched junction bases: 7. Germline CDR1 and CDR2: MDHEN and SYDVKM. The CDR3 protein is CASSFGTEVPEAFF. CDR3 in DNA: TGTGCCAGCAGTTTCGGGACAGAGGTCCCTGAAGCTTTCTTT.

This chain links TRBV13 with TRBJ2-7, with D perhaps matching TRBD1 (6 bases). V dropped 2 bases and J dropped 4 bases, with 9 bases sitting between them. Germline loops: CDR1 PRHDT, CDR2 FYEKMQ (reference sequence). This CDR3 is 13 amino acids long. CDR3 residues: CASSLLQGYEQYF. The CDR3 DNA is TGTGCCAGCAGCTTACTACAGGGTTACGAGCAGTACTTC.

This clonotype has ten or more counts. The CDR3 protein is CASSLAPGQNTEAFF. In DNA form, the CDR3 reads TGCGCCAGCAGCTTGGCCCCGGGACAGAACACTGAAGCTTTCTTT. The rearrangement uses TRBV5-1 and TRBJ1-1; D is possibly TRBD1 (6 bases). The CDR3 covers 15 residues. Germline CDR1 and CDR2: SGHRS and YFSETQ. The V end lost 0 bases, the J end lost 1 base, and 10 bases lay between the germline ends.

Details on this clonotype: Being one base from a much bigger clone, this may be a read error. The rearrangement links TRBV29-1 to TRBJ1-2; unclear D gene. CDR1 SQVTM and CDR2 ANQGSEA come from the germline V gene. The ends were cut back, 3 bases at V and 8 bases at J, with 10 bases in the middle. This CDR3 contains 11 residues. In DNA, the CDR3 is TGCAGCGTTGAGCCGGTGGACGGCTACACCTTC. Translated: CSVEPVDGYTF. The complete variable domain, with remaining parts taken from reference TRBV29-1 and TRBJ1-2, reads SAVISQKPSRDICQRGTSLTIQCQVDSQVTMMFWYRQQPGQSLTLIATANQGSEATYESGFVIDKFPISRPNLTFSTLTVSNMSPEDSSIYLCSVEPVDGYTFGSGTRLTVV.

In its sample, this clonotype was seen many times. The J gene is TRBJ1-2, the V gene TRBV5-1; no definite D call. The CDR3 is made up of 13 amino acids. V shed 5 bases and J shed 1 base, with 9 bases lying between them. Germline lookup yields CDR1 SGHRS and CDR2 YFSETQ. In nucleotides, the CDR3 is TGCGCCAGCAGTCGGACCAATAACTATGGCTACACCTTC. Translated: CASSRTNNYGYTF.

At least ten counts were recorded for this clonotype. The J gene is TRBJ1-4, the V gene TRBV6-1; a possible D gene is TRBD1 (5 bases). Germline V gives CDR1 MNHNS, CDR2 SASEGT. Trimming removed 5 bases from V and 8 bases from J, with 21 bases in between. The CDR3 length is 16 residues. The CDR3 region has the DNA TGTGCCAGCAGTACCTCTCGGGGGGAGACTTGGGAAAAACTGTTTTTT. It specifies CASSTSRGETWEKLFF.

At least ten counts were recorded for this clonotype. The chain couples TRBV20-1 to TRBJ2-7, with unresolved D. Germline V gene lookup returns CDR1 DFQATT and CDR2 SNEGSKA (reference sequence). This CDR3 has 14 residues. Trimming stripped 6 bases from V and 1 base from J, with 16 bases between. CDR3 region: CSARNSLSSYEQYF. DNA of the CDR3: TGCAGTGCCCGGAACAGCCTCTCATCCTACGAGCAGTACTTC.